This T cell receptor (beta chain) is drawn from a study of graft-versus-host responses after intestinal transplantation. Looking at the study overall: Anti-thymocyte globulin induction was given to all recipients, followed by tacrolimus and steroids for around three years.

Turning to this clone: No antigen is known for it.

This table comes from immunoSEQ multiplex PCR, and its TCRdb copy is limited to in-frame clones, with some not included. Of about 36,000 clones listed, roughly 94% are singletons. In germline, CDR1 is GTSNPN, CDR2 SVGIG (reference sequence). This CDR3 contains 17 residues. The germline V and J ends were trimmed by 3 bases and 0 bases, with 15 bases remaining between them. The sequencing used unstimulated CD4+ T cells sorted from spleen or lymph node cells, collected before transplant. This TCR was recovered from a human donor who was the organ donor for an intestinal transplant. This sequence joins TRBV30 and TRBJ2-6; TRBD1 might be the D (6 bases). The CDR3 here is CAWSQGYYSSGANVLTF. The CDR3 DNA sequence: TGTGCCTGGAGCCAGGGGTATTACAGCTCTGGGGCCAACGTCCTGACTTTC. The whole variable domain, remainder taken from reference TRBV30 and TRBJ2-6, is SQTIHQWPATLVQPVGSPLSLECTVEGTSNPNLYWYRQAAGRGLQLLFYSVGIGQISSEVPQNLSASRPQDRQFILSSKKLLLSDSGFYLCAWSQGYYSSGANVLTFGAGSRLTVL.